The next 19 T cell receptor beta chains were all read from a single sample in a study of T cell repertoires in cytomegalovirus infection. Antigens of these TCRs are unknown. TCRdb reprocessed the reads with MiXCR, giving one entry per CDR3 protein. The sample shows approximately 910,000 distinct CDR3 sequences, roughly 31% of them seen only once. This specimen consisted of cultured CD8+ T cells from PBMCs, obtained from culture after CMV antigen stimulation. The receptors here all came from a human donor in good health (CMV status not recorded). Some clones in this sample may be carry-over from other donors' samples.

This clonotype has just one count. A junction end diverges from the germline sequence, so it may reflect a read error. V gene TRBV12-3 or TRBV12-4 combines with J gene TRBJ1-6; 8 bases are a match to TRBD1. This CDR3 is built from 14 residues. The CDR3 protein is CASSHRQGYSTLHF. CDR3 nucleotides: TGTGCCAGCAGTCATCGACAGGGGTATTCAACCCTCCACTTT.

This chain uses TRBV10-2 with TRBJ2-2; D may be TRBD2 (6 bases). CDR3 length equals 16 residues. V was shortened by 7 bases and J by 4 bases, with 19 bases between the two germline ends. The germline gives CDR1 WSHSY, CDR2 SAAADI. The CDR3 sequence is CASTLKEGFGTGELFF. CDR3 DNA: TGCGCCAGCACCCTGAAGGAGGGTTTCGGCACCGGGGAGCTGTTTTTT.

This chain links TRBV20-1 with TRBJ2-6; D unclear. Per germline, CDR1 DFQATT and CDR2 SNEGSKA (reference sequence). This CDR3 is 18 amino acids long. Between the trimmed V and J ends, which lost 0 bases and 1 base, there was a span of 16 bases. CDR3 in amino acids: CSARDIGIRQSGANVLTF. For the CDR3, the DNA is TGCAGTGCTAGAGATATAGGTATCAGGCAATCTGGGGCCAACGTCCTGACTTTC.

The chain uses TRBV6-5 and TRBJ1-2; perhaps TRBD1 as D (6 bases). There are 16 residues in the CDR3. With 5 bases removed from V and 6 bases from J, the gap between germline ends came to 22 bases. Germline-derived CDR1 and CDR2 are MNHEY and SVGAGI. In DNA form, the CDR3 reads TGTGCCAGCAGTCCAGCACTCGGGGGGGCGATGGATGGCTACACCTTC. Its translation is CASSPALGGAMDGYTF.

The chain uses TRBV20-1 and TRBJ2-1, with 9 bases aligning to TRBD1. V dropped 4 bases and J dropped 1; count of bases not matched to a gene: 8. From germline, CDR1 is DFQATT and CDR2 SNEGSKA (reference sequence). The CDR3 runs to 16 residues. The CDR3 reads CSANHPGTGSYNEQFF. The CDR3 coding sequence is TGCAGTGCTAACCACCCCGGGACAGGGTCCTACAATGAGCAGTTCTTC.

This clonotype occurred a few times. This chain uses TRBV7-6 with TRBJ2-7, with TRBD2 matching over 12 bases. V lost 1 base to trimming and J lost 5 bases; unmatched junction nucleotides: 12. Germline V gives CDR1 SGHVS, CDR2 FNYEAQ. This CDR3 spans 18 amino acids. The CDR3 DNA follows: TGTGCCAGCAGCTTAGTGCCCAGCTCTAGCGGGGGGGCCCACGAGCAGTACTTC. Amino acids: CASSLVPSSSGGAHEQYF.

This clonotype occurred a few times. DNA for the CDR3: TGCGCCAGCAGCCAAACCCGGGACAGCAACTATGGCTACACCTTC. Encoded protein: CASSQTRDSNYGYTF. The rearrangement links TRBV4-1 to TRBJ1-2, with 7 bases matching TRBD1. CDR1 MGHRA and CDR2 YSYEKL come from the germline V gene. Losses at the gene ends were 2 bases for V and 2 bases for J; bases not matched to a gene: 5. CDR3 size: 15 residues.

The V gene is TRBV2, the J gene TRBJ1-1; TRBD1 aligns across 10 bases. The CDR3 length is 16 residues. In germline, CDR1 is SNHLY, CDR2 FYNNEI. V trimming: 2 bases; J trimming: 3 bases; junction bases outside the gene matches: 6. CDR3 sequence: CASSEPFGQGDTEAFF. CDR3 DNA: TGTGCCAGCAGTGAACCCTTCGGACAGGGGGACACTGAAGCTTTCTTT. The variable domain in full, with the rest retrieved from reference TRBV2 and TRBJ1-1, is EPEVTQTPSHQVTQMGQEVILRCVPISNHLYFYWYRQILGQKVEFLVSFYNNEISEKSEIFDDQFSVERPDGSNFTLKIRSTKLEDSAMYFCASSEPFGQGDTEAFFGQGTRLTVV.

This clonotype has just a few counts. The chain uses TRBV27 and TRBJ1-5, with a tentative D call TRBD1 (5 bases). V was shortened by 7 bases and J by 7 bases, with 17 bases between the two germline ends. The CDR3 is 14 amino acids. Germline loops: CDR1 MNHEY, CDR2 SMNVEV (reference sequence). CDR3 DNA: TGTGCCAGCATGAATATCGGGGGACGCCAGCCCCAGCATTTT. This codes for CASMNIGGRQPQHF.

This clonotype has ten or more counts. V and J are TRBV7-8 and TRBJ2-2; D is unresolved. CDR3 length equals 15 residues. The V end lost 2 bases, the J end lost 10 bases, and 17 bases lay between the germline ends. CDR1 and CDR2 (germline): SGHVS, FQNEAQ. CDR3 DNA sequence: TGTGCCAGCAGCTTACGCCGGTCCCGCCGAGAGGAGCTGTTTTTT. Translating gives CASSLRRSRREELFF.

The CDR3 here is CASSERGGRNTQYF. Here the CDR3 DNA reads TGTGCCAGCAGTGAGCGGGGGGGCCGCAATACGCAGTATTTT. The chain joins TRBV27 to TRBJ2-3; TRBD2 agrees at 10 bases. Germline V gene sequence: CDR1 MNHEY, CDR2 SMNVEV (reference sequence). The trim removed 5 bases at V and 7 bases at J, leaving 6 bases unmatched. The CDR3 sequence is 14 residues long.

With regard to this clonotype: A much larger clone differs from this one at a single base, so this may be a read error. J is TRBJ2-3 and V is TRBV5-1; D remains ambiguous. CDR3 length: 18 amino acids. CDR1 SGHRS and CDR2 YFSETQ come from the germline V gene. Trimming took 4 bases from V and 5 from J, leaving 26 bases between them. The CDR3 here is CASSRVSGYPELGDTQYF. The CDR3 DNA follows: TGCGCCAGCAGCCGGGTTTCGGGCTACCCCGAGTTAGGAGATACGCAGTATTTT.

This clonotype has more than one count but fewer than ten. J is TRBJ1-2 and V is TRBV12-3 or TRBV12-4, with 9 nucleotides matching TRBD1. V lost 2 bases to trimming and J lost 6 bases; unmatched junction nucleotides: 10. The length of the CDR3 is 16 residues. Here the CDR3 reads CASSLNPLDRGNGYTF. CDR3 DNA sequence: TGTGCCAGCAGTTTAAACCCCCTGGACAGGGGAAATGGCTACACCTTC.

This clonotype has more than one count but fewer than ten. The chain employs TRBV5-4 and TRBJ2-1; 13 bases fit TRBD2. The trim removed 1 base at V and 8 bases at J, leaving 0 bases unmatched. This CDR3 contains 14 residues. Germline lookup yields CDR1 SGHNT and CDR2 YYREEE (reference sequence). CDR3 amino acids: CASSLTSGGDEQFF. In DNA, the CDR3 is TGTGCCAGCAGCTTGACTAGCGGGGGGGATGAGCAGTTCTTC.

This clonotype was seen at least ten times. DNA of the CDR3: TGTGCCAGCAGTACACCTCGGACAGGGACCATAGGGGGCTACACCTTC. This codes for CASSTPRTGTIGGYTF. This chain connects TRBV6-1 to TRBJ1-2; 8 bases are a match to TRBD1. Germline V gene sequence: CDR1 MNHNS, CDR2 SASEGT. CDR3 length: 16 amino acids. Trimming took 5 bases from V and 8 from J; bases not matched to a gene: 16.

This chain connects TRBV11-1 to TRBJ2-2; 12 bases are shared with TRBD1. This CDR3 contains 19 residues. Trimming removed 1 base from V and 5 bases from J; junction bases left unmatched: 11. CDR1 and CDR2 (germline): SGHAT, FQDESV (reference sequence). The CDR3 here is CASSLGGTGGALRTGELFF. CDR3 sequence (DNA): TGTGCCAGCAGCTTAGGAGGGACAGGGGGCGCTTTGAGGACCGGGGAGCTGTTTTTT. Full variable domain (missing parts from reference TRBV11-1 and TRBJ2-2): EAEVAQSPRYKITEKSQAVAFWCDPISGHATLYWYRQILGQGPELLVQFQDESVVDDSQLPKDRFSAERLKGVDSTLKIQPAELGDSAMYLCASSLGGTGGALRTGELFFGEGSRLTVL.

This clonotype showed up just a few times. V usage is TRBV4-1 and J usage is TRBJ1-1; D is unresolved. The CDR3 has 16 residues. V was shortened by 4 bases and J by 1 base, with 16 bases between the two germline ends. Per germline, CDR1 MGHRA and CDR2 YSYEKL. This CDR3 reads CASSLQPVTGNTEAFF. CDR3 bases: TGCGCCAGCAGCCTCCAACCCGTGACGGGGAACACTGAAGCTTTCTTT.

This clonotype was seen ten or more times. The rearrangement joins TRBV7-2 to TRBJ2-3; TRBD2 matches at 7 bases. Germline-derived CDR1 and CDR2 are SGHTA and FQGNSA. V was clipped by 1 base and J by 2 bases; unmatched bases: 9. The CDR3 consists of 17 residues. The CDR3 here is CASSLDGGTNPTDTQYF. CDR3 DNA: TGTGCCAGCAGCTTAGACGGGGGGACTAACCCCACAGATACGCAGTATTTT. Filled out from reference TRBV7-2 and TRBJ2-3, the complete variable domain reads GAGVSQSPSNKVTEKGKDVELRCDPISGHTALYWYRQSLGQGLEFLIYFQGNSAPDKSGLPSDRFSAERTGGSVSTLTIQRTQQEDSAVYLCASSLDGGTNPTDTQYFGPGTRLTVL.

This clonotype has a count of ten or more. The chain uses TRBV28 and TRBJ1-3; D call uncertain. Germline CDR1 reads MDHEN; CDR2 reads SYDVKM. The CDR3 covers 13 residues. V lost 3 bases and J 1 base, leaving 4 bases between the germline ends. CDR3 sequence: CASSFSSGNTIYF. DNA of the CDR3: TGTGCCAGCAGTTTCAGTTCTGGAAACACCATATATTTT.